The 26 T cell receptor beta chains below were found in one sample sequenced in a study of blood T cell repertoires in COVID-19. Generated by immunoSEQ multiplex PCR, the TCRdb table keeps only in-frame clones and is missing some. The sample consists of approximately 200,000 clones, 88% of them appearing once. The sequenced sample consisted of peripheral blood. The receptors shown here come from a man aged 65 to 85 with acute or convalescent COVID-19.

This clone was picked up a small number of times. The chain joins TRBV2 to TRBJ2-1; TRBD2 agrees at 14 bases. V lost 8 bases to trimming and J lost 8 bases; unmatched junction nucleotides: 2. The germline V gene has CDR1 SNHLY and CDR2 FYNNEI. The CDR3 runs 13 residues. The CDR3 reads CASQGLAGDEQFF. CDR3 nucleotide sequence: TGTGCCAGCCAGGGACTAGCGGGAGATGAGCAGTTCTTC.

This clone is a singleton in its sample. The CDR3 sequence: CASSLPGIDEKLFF. The CDR3 region has the DNA TGTGCCAGCAGTTTACCGGGGATAGATGAAAAACTGTTTTTT. This rearrangement joins TRBV28 to TRBJ1-4; D is ambiguous. The ends were cut back, 2 bases at V and 6 bases at J, with 10 bases in the middle. The germline V gene encodes CDR1 MDHEN and CDR2 SYDVKM. The CDR3 length is 14 residues.

CDR3 coding DNA: TGCGCCAGCGGCGACGGACAGGGACTGAACACTGAAGCTTTCTTT. Its protein is CASGDGQGLNTEAFF. The chain joins TRBV5-1 to TRBJ1-1; 8 bases are shared with TRBD1. The CDR3 consists of 15 residues. The ends lost 7 bases at V and 0 bases at J; junction bases unmatched: 8. CDR1 is SGHRS and CDR2 is YFSETQ in the germline V gene.

J is TRBJ2-5 and V is TRBV7-2; weak D call: TRBD2 (5 bases). This CDR3 comprises 16 residues. CDR1 and CDR2 (germline): SGHTA, FQGNSA. V lost 6 bases to trimming and J lost 2 bases, with 19 bases between them. The CDR3 bases are TGTGCCAGCAGGCTAAGAGGACTTTCCCCACAAGAGACCCAGTACTTC. Protein sequence: CASRLRGLSPQETQYF.

CDR3 in DNA: TGCGCCAGCAGCTCGACAGGGAGCGGCTATGGCTACACCTTC. It codes for CASSSTGSGYGYTF. The chain is built from TRBV5-1 and TRBJ1-2; 7 bases map to TRBD1. This CDR3 has 14 amino acids. V was clipped by 3 bases and J by 4 bases; unmatched bases: 6. Looked up from germline, CDR1 is SGHRS and CDR2 is YFSETQ.

The rearrangement uses TRBV5-1 and TRBJ2-3; 9 nucleotides line up with TRBD2. Germline CDR1 reads SGHRS; CDR2 reads YFSETQ. Losses at the gene ends were 5 bases for V and 4 bases for J; bases not matched to a gene: 5. The CDR3 sequence is 14 residues long. CDR3 region: CASRWREGADTQYF. The CDR3 region has the DNA TGCGCCAGCAGATGGCGGGAGGGTGCAGATACGCAGTATTTT.

This chain uses TRBV2 with TRBJ2-2, with 14 bases fitting TRBD2. CDR1 and CDR2 (germline): SNHLY, FYNNEI. V shed 11 bases, J shed 6 bases, and the junction held 5 bases outside the gene matches. This CDR3 spans 14 amino acids. CDR3 in amino acids: CAGGGLAGAGELFF. CDR3 DNA: TGTGCCGGGGGGGGACTAGCGGGAGCCGGGGAGCTGTTTTTT. Combining the CDR3 with reference TRBV2 and TRBJ2-2 gives the whole variable domain EPEVTQTPSHQVTQMGQEVILRCVPISNHLYFYWYRQILGQKVEFLVSFYNNEISEKSEIFDDQFSVERPDGSNFTLKIRSTKLEDSAMYFCAGGGLAGAGELFFGEGSRLTVL.

A word on this clone: At one of its ends the junction is not consistent with the germline gene, which may arise from a read error. The chain recombines TRBV7-7 with TRBJ2-3; 13 nucleotides line up with TRBD2. Germline V gives CDR1 SSHAT, CDR2 FNYEAQ (reference sequence). The CDR3 sequence is 16 residues long. As DNA, the CDR3 is TGTGCTAGCAGCTCCGGGACTAGCGGGAATACAGATACGCAGTATTTT. Protein: CASSSGTSGNTDTQYF.

V gene TRBV5-4 combines with J gene TRBJ2-2, with a tentative D call TRBD2 (6 bases). Trimming left V 4 bases short and J 4 bases short, with 14 bases between. The germline V gene has CDR1 SGHNT and CDR2 YYREEE (reference sequence). This CDR3 is built from 15 residues. The CDR3: CASSPGTSLTGELFF. CDR3 DNA: TGTGCCAGCAGCCCCGGGACTTCTCTCACCGGGGAGCTGTTTTTT.

The chain links TRBV28 to TRBJ1-6; no definite D call. Germline CDR1 and CDR2: MDHEN and SYDVKM. The CDR3 contains 13 residues. Trimming took off 1 base at V and 8 bases at J, with 6 bases between the two ends. In DNA form, the CDR3 reads TGTGCCAGCAGTTTATACAGAGATTCACCCCTCCACTTT. This sequence encodes CASSLYRDSPLHF.

The chain couples TRBV28 to TRBJ2-1; D may be TRBD2 (7 bases). This CDR3 has 16 residues. Trimming shortened V by 5 bases and J by 8 bases, and 22 bases separated the two germline ends. The V gene's germline CDR1 is MDHEN and CDR2 SYDVKM. CDR3 protein: CASSPLGGGSKDEQFF. The CDR3 DNA is TGTGCCAGCAGTCCGCTGGGGGGCGGGAGTAAAGATGAGCAGTTCTTC.

This chain links TRBV5-1 with TRBJ2-2; D possibly corresponds to TRBD1 (5 bases). Germline V gene lookup returns CDR1 SGHRS and CDR2 YFSETQ. With 4 bases removed from V and 3 bases from J, the gap between germline ends came to 7 bases. The CDR3 has 13 residues. Written as DNA, the CDR3 is TGCGCCAGCAGCCCCAGGGACACCGGGGAGCTGTTTTTT. Its protein is CASSPRDTGELFF.

The chain joins TRBV28 to TRBJ1-2; TRBD1 matches at 9 bases. V lost 4 bases and J lost 7; bases outside the gene matches: 7. Germline V gene data show CDR1 as MDHEN and CDR2 as SYDVKM. The CDR3 sequence is 14 residues long. CDR3 region: CASSSGQGTGGYTF. The CDR3 DNA is TGTGCCAGCAGTTCTGGACAGGGGACCGGTGGCTACACCTTC.

The rearrangement uses TRBV12-3 or TRBV12-4 and TRBJ2-1; D is ambiguous. The CDR3 consists of 13 residues. The germline V and J ends were trimmed by 3 bases and 3 bases, with 6 bases remaining between them. The CDR3 DNA is TGTGCCAGCAGTTTGCGGCTCTACAATGAGCAGTTCTTC. It codes for CASSLRLYNEQFF.

This rearrangement joins TRBV3-1 (or the pseudogene TRBV3-2) to TRBJ1-3, with D possibly being TRBD1 (5 bases). This CDR3 contains 17 residues. Trimming pared 2 bases from V and 0 bases from J, leaving 14 bases between. Germline lookup yields CDR1 LGHDT and CDR2 YNNKEL (reference sequence). The CDR3 sequence is CASSQPTGTSSGNTIYF. The CDR3 coding sequence is TGTGCCAGCAGCCAACCTACAGGAACCTCCTCTGGAAACACCATATATTTT.

V usage is TRBV2 and J usage is TRBJ1-3, with D possibly matching TRBD1 (5 bases). Germline lookup yields CDR1 SNHLY and CDR2 FYNNEI. The V end lost 4 bases, the J end lost 2 bases, and 9 bases lay between the germline ends. The CDR3 is made up of 14 amino acids. The CDR3 region has the DNA TGTGCCAGCAGTGGACAGCTTACTGGAAACACCATATATTTT. This gives the protein CASSGQLTGNTIYF.

DNA of the CDR3: TGTGCCATCAGTGAGTCCCACCGGGGACAGGGGTTCCAGCCCCAGCATTTT. This codes for CAISESHRGQGFQPQHF. The rearrangement joins TRBV10-3 to TRBJ1-5; the match to TRBD1 covers 10 bases. CDR3 length: 17 amino acids. With V trimmed by 0 bases and J by 7 bases, 9 bases remained unmatched. The germline CDR1 and CDR2 sequences are ENHRY and SYGVKD.

This rearrangement joins TRBV28 to TRBJ2-2, with D unclear. V lost 3 bases, J lost 7 bases, and 12 bases lay in between. Germline-derived CDR1 and CDR2 are MDHEN and SYDVKM. The CDR3 length is 14 residues. The CDR3 protein is CASSFSVNGGELFF. CDR3 DNA: TGTGCCAGCAGTTTCTCAGTTAATGGCGGGGAGCTGTTTTTT.

This clone showed up many times. The rearrangement uses TRBV4-1 and TRBJ2-1; 10 nucleotides agree with TRBD2. CDR1 is MGHRA and CDR2 is YSYEKL in the germline V gene. The CDR3 has 17 residues. V was clipped by 6 bases and J by 0 bases; unmatched bases: 8. CDR3 DNA sequence: TGCGCCAGCAGTATACTAGCGGGGCAAACCTCCTACAATGAGCAGTTCTTC. Translating gives CASSILAGQTSYNEQFF.

This sequence joins TRBV11-3 and TRBJ2-1; TRBD2 matches at 10 bases. Germline lookup yields CDR1 SGHNT and CDR2 YENEEA. Germline trimming cut 5 bases from V and 3 bases from J; bases unmatched to any gene: 4. The CDR3 is made up of 15 amino acids. In nucleotides, the CDR3 is TGTGCCAGCAGCCTTGGGACTAGCGTCTACAATGAGCAGTTCTTC. It translates to CASSLGTSVYNEQFF.

Regarding this clone: The sample has other DNA sequences that encode this CDR3 too. V is TRBV30 and J is TRBJ1-2, with D possibly being TRBD1 (6 bases). The CDR3 consists of 12 residues. V was clipped by 3 bases and J by 6 bases, with 11 bases between them. The germline gives CDR1 GTSNPN, CDR2 SVGIG (reference sequence). CDR3 nucleotide sequence: TGTGCCTGGAGCGGTACAGGGAATGGCTACACCTTC. Its translation is CAWSGTGNGYTF.

The chain links TRBV7-9 to TRBJ2-1; D remains ambiguous. CDR1 and CDR2 from the germline V gene are SEHNR and FQNEAQ (reference sequence). V lost 1 base, J lost 15 bases, and 13 bases lay in between. This CDR3 has 12 amino acids. The CDR3 sequence: CASSLEAAPPFF. CDR3 in DNA: TGTGCCAGCAGCTTAGAGGCGGCCCCGCCGTTCTTC.

The chain employs TRBV7-2 and TRBJ2-3; 7 nucleotides match TRBD2. Trimming cost V 1 base and J 5 bases; bases outside gene matches: 6. This CDR3 spans 15 amino acids. The V gene's germline CDR1 is SGHTA and CDR2 FQGNSA. The CDR3 protein is CASSLGGSFEDTQYF. CDR3 nucleotides: TGTGCCAGCAGCTTAGGCGGGAGTTTTGAAGATACGCAGTATTTT.

This chain's CDR3 is CASSQGLAEPMGETQYF. The CDR3 DNA reads TGTGCCAGCAGCCAGGGACTAGCGGAACCCATGGGGGAGACCCAGTACTTC. The J gene is TRBJ2-5, the V gene TRBV7-9; 11 bases match TRBD2. The trim removed 5 bases at V and 5 bases at J, leaving 13 bases unmatched. The CDR3 has 17 amino acids. Germline V lookup: CDR1 SEHNR, CDR2 FQNEAQ (reference sequence).

This chain uses TRBV7-2 with TRBJ2-1, with TRBD2 matching over 13 bases. The CDR3 runs 15 residues. Losses at the gene ends were 6 bases for V and 8 bases for J; bases not matched to a gene: 7. Germline-derived CDR1 and CDR2 are SGHTA and FQGNSA. This CDR3 reads CASRPGLAGVYEQFF. In DNA, the CDR3 is TGTGCCAGCAGACCCGGACTAGCGGGAGTATATGAGCAGTTCTTC. The full variable domain, rest sourced from reference TRBV7-2 and TRBJ2-1, is GAGVSQSPSNKVTEKGKDVELRCDPISGHTALYWYRQSLGQGLEFLIYFQGNSAPDKSGLPSDRFSAERTGGSVSTLTIQRTQQEDSAVYLCASRPGLAGVYEQFFGPGTRLTVL.

The chain joins TRBV20-1 to TRBJ2-7; 8 nucleotides line up with TRBD1. Germline values: CDR1 DFQATT, CDR2 SNEGSKA (reference sequence). The CDR3 is 12 amino acids. Trimming at V came to 3 bases and at J to 6 bases, leaving 4 bases not matched to a gene. This chain's CDR3 is CSASQGAIEQYF. Written as DNA, the CDR3 is TGCAGTGCTAGTCAGGGGGCAATCGAGCAGTACTTC.